This T cell receptor (beta chain) was found in a study of radiotherapy plus CTLA-4 blockade in lung cancer. Study-wide context: For 15% to 20% of patients, objective responses occurred, and roughly 31% had disease control.

About this clone itself: Its antigen remains unidentified.

The study treated chemo-refractory metastatic non-small-cell lung cancer patients with focal radiation plus ipilimumab CTLA-4 blockade. The germline V and J ends were trimmed by 8 bases and 0 bases, with 20 bases remaining between them. CDR3 length: 18 amino acids. TCRdb's copy holds only in-frame clones and misses some; the assay was immunoSEQ multiplex PCR. This table has approximately 110,000 clones, 70% to 85% appearing once. Study-wide points: The study found tumor-derived TCR clones expanded in blood after radiotherapy plus ipilimumab.

This sample comprised peripheral blood, obtained from a patient treated with radiotherapy plus ipilimumab. The source is a human donor with non-small cell lung cancer that progressed on radiotherapy plus ipilimumab. Some clones in this sample may be carry-over from other donors' samples. V gene TRBV6-7 combines with J gene TRBJ2-6; no clear D gene. TRBV6-7 is reported as an ORF; its role is uncertain. The CDR3 reads CASFSLLSSLSGANVLTF. For the CDR3, the DNA is TGTGCCAGCTTTTCCCTCCTCAGTTCCCTCTCTGGGGCCAACGTCCTGACTTTC.